These T cell receptor beta chains were read from a single sample in a study of T cells in Graves' hyperthyroidism and ophthalmopathy. TCRdb processed the multiplex PCR reads anew with MiXCR; each CDR3 protein has one entry. The data show 300,000 to 400,000 distinct CDR3 sequences, with 15% to 20% seen just once and around 47% held by the top ten. Sequencing used blood. All receptors derive from a woman between 45 and 65 years old with Graves' hyperthyroidism. Both conserved end residues are part of each CDR3. D genes are given only for firm matches. Expanded clones get a size class; other rows say once, few or many, or leave the size out.

j_gene,d_gene,abundance,v_gene,CDR3aa,CDR3nt
TRBJ1-5,.,few,TRBV30,CAWSVISHNQPQHF,TGTGCCTGGAGTGTAATCAGCCACAATCAGCCCCAGCATTTT
TRBJ2-7,.,few,TRBV10-3,CAISDPMGGTYEQYF,TGTGCCATCAGTGATCCCATGGGGGGAACCTACGAGCAGTACTTC
TRBJ2-5,TRBD1,many,TRBV3-1,CASSIPGQGRETQYF,TGTGCCAGCAGCATACCGGGACAGGGGAGAGAGACCCAGTACTTC
TRBJ2-5,.,many,TRBV12-3/TRBV12-4,CASSSQGYQETQYF,TGTGCCAGCAGTTCCCAAGGGTACCAAGAGACCCAGTACTTC
TRBJ1-1,.,few,TRBV19,CVVRFNTEAFF,TGTGTCGTCAGATTTAACACTGAAGCTTTCTTT
TRBJ2-3,TRBD2,many,TRBV27,CASRPLAGDGTDTQYF,TGTGCCAGCAGGCCTCTAGCGGGAGATGGCACAGATACGCAGTATTTT
TRBJ1-1,.,many,TRBV6-1,CASRRQGVLGHNTEAFF,TGTGCCAGCAGGCGCCAAGGGGTTCTGGGCCATAACACTGAAGCTTTCTTT
TRBJ2-1,TRBD2,many,TRBV3-1,CASSQDGVPGLAGLQFF,TGTGCCAGCAGCCAAGACGGCGTTCCGGGACTAGCGGGACTCCAGTTCTTC
TRBJ1-5,.,.,TRBV19,CASSPLKGLRDQPQHF,TGTGCCAGTAGTCCCCTAAAGGGGCTGAGGGATCAGCCCCAGCATTTT
TRBJ1-1,.,few,TRBV6-6,CASSYGGLGPEAFF,TGTGCCAGCAGTTACGGGGGATTAGGCCCTGAAGCTTTCTTT
TRBJ2-1,.,few,TRBV11-2,CASSSRRDSPFF,TGTGCCAGCAGCTCCCGCCGGGACTCACCTTTCTTC
TRBJ1-1,TRBD1,.,TRBV10-3,CAISGPLQGANTEAFF,TGTGCCATCAGTGGGCCTTTACAGGGGGCGAACACTGAAGCTTTCTTT
TRBJ2-7,.,many,TRBV28,CASGTYEQYF,TGTGCCAGCGGGACCTACGAGCAGTACTTC
TRBJ2-7,.,many,TRBV3-1,CASSPGRNEQYF,TGTGCCAGCAGCCCCGGACGGAACGAGCAGTACTTC
TRBJ2-2,.,few,TRBV11-3,CASSLGPIHTGELFF,TGTGCCAGCAGCTTGGGACCCATCCACACCGGGGAGCTGTTTTTT
TRBJ2-1,TRBD2,many,TRBV28,CASSSGAGPPSNEQFF,TGTGCCAGCAGTTCCGGAGCGGGACCGCCCTCCAATGAGCAGTTCTTC
TRBJ1-3,TRBD1,.,TRBV13,CASSLGTGEGLSGNTIYF,TGTGCCAGCAGCTTAGGGACAGGGGAAGGGCTCTCTGGAAACACCATATATTTT
TRBJ2-1,.,many,TRBV7-2,CASSLYANEQFF,TGTGCCAGCAGCTTATACGCCAATGAGCAGTTCTTC
TRBJ2-4,.,many,TRBV28,CASSLQGFWNIQYF,TGTGCCAGCAGTTTACAGGGCTTCTGGAACATTCAGTACTTC
TRBJ2-3,TRBD2,many,TRBV20-1,CSAGGLAGGLPDTQYF,TGCAGTGCTGGGGGACTAGCGGGAGGCCTTCCAGATACGCAGTATTTT
TRBJ1-1,.,.,TRBV6-1,CASAYASEAFF,TGTGCCAGCGCCTACGCCAGTGAAGCTTTCTTT
TRBJ2-5,TRBD2,.,TRBV10-3,CAVSDQLAGGETQYF,TGTGCCGTCAGTGATCAGCTAGCGGGGGGAGAGACCCAGTACTTC
TRBJ2-7,TRBD1,.,TRBV20-1,CSAHRDSYEQYF,TGCAGTGCCCACCGGGACAGTTACGAGCAGTACTTC
TRBJ1-2,.,many,TRBV7-9,CASSPVGGIRGYTF,TGTGCCAGCAGCCCTGTGGGGGGGATCCGTGGCTACACCTTC
TRBJ1-2,.,many,TRBV18,CASSPDTQGGYTF,TGTGCCAGCTCACCGGACACGCAGGGAGGCTACACCTTC
TRBJ1-5,.,many,TRBV7-8,CASSFPGFTQPQHF,TGTGCCAGCAGCTTCCCAGGGTTTACTCAGCCCCAGCATTTT
TRBJ2-3,TRBD2,many,TRBV5-1,CASSKGLAGETDTQYF,TGCGCCAGCAGCAAGGGACTAGCGGGAGAAACAGATACGCAGTATTTT
TRBJ2-5,.,.,TRBV4-1,CASSQEWFRGRETQYF,TGCGCCAGCAGCCAAGAATGGTTCAGGGGTAGGGAGACCCAGTACTTC
TRBJ2-2,.,.,TRBV7-2,CASSWAIDTGELFF,TGTGCCAGCAGCTGGGCCATTGACACCGGGGAGCTGTTTTTT